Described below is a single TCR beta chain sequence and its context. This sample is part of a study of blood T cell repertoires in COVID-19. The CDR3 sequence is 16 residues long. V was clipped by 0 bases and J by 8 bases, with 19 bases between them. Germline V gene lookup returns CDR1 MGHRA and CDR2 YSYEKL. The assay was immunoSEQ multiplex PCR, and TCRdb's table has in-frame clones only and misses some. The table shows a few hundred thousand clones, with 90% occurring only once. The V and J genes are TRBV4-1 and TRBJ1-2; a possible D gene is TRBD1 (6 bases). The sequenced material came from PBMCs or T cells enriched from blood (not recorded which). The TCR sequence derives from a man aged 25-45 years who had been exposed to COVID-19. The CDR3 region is CASSQEGSWTANGYTF. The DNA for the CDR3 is TGCGCCAGCAGCCAAGAAGGAAGTTGGACAGCTAACGGCTACACCTTC.